Below, 30 T cell receptor beta chains from the same sample are listed, as sequenced in a study of blood T cell repertoires in COVID-19. This table comes from immunoSEQ multiplex PCR, and its TCRdb copy is limited to in-frame clones, with some not included. The table includes around 300,000 clones, roughly nine tenths detected once. The specimen was PBMCs or T cells enriched from blood (not recorded which). The receptors were sampled from a woman aged 50 to 65 who had recovered from COVID-19.

The genes are TRBV28 and TRBJ1-5; no clear D. Germline V gene data show CDR1 as MDHEN and CDR2 as SYDVKM. The CDR3 has 12 residues. Between the trimmed V and J ends, which lost 5 bases and 13 bases, there was a span of 15 bases. CDR3 coding DNA: TGTGCCAGCAGTCCAGGCTGGGTAGCGCAGCATTTT. Its protein is CASSPGWVAQHF.

The chain joins TRBV9 to TRBJ1-1, with 9 positions matching TRBD1. J was trimmed by 7 bases and V by 4 bases; bases with no gene match: 14. This CDR3 spans 16 amino acids. CDR1 and CDR2 (germline): SGDLS, YYNGEE. DNA of the CDR3: TGTGCCAGCAGCCAATCCTCCGGGACAGGGAGGGGTGAAGCTTTCTTT. This codes for CASSQSSGTGRGEAFF.

This clone was seen once. The genes are TRBV9 and TRBJ2-1; no firm D call. Germline CDR1 SGDLS, CDR2 YYNGEE. Trimming shortened V by 0 bases and J by 9 bases, and 10 bases separated the two germline ends. This CDR3 spans 13 amino acids. CDR3 DNA: TGTGCCAGCAGCGTAGACCACACGGGTGAGCAGTTCTTC. Translation gives CASSVDHTGEQFF.

The V gene is TRBV28, the J gene TRBJ1-2; 11 nucleotides agree with TRBD1. CDR3 length: 14 amino acids. CDR1 and CDR2 (germline): MDHEN, SYDVKM. V shed 6 bases, J shed 7 bases, and the junction held 7 bases outside the gene matches. The CDR3 is CASSLGTGGVGYTF. Here the CDR3 DNA reads TGTGCCAGCAGCCTCGGGACAGGGGGGGTTGGCTACACCTTC.

This rearrangement joins TRBV7-2 to TRBJ2-7; D is perhaps TRBD1 (5 bases). The CDR3 length is 15 residues. Per germline, CDR1 SGHTA and CDR2 FQGNSA. V lost 2 bases and J 6 bases, leaving 17 bases between the germline ends. The CDR3 sequence is CASSLRLGRVPEQYF. DNA for the CDR3: TGTGCCAGCAGCTTACGGTTGGGCAGGGTCCCCGAGCAGTACTTC.

As for this clone: In the same sample, other DNA sequences code for this CDR3. The chain carries TRBV7-9 and TRBJ1-6, with TRBD1 matching 7 bases. This CDR3 has 16 residues. V gave up 1 base and J gave up 3 bases; unmatched junction bases: 3. CDR1 and CDR2 (germline): SEHNR, FQNEAQ (reference sequence). DNA for the CDR3: TGTGCCAGCAGCTTAGGACAGGGATTCTATAATTCACCCCTCCACTTT. Translating it yields CASSLGQGFYNSPLHF.

This sequence joins TRBV29-1 and TRBJ1-3; D is unresolved. Germline V CDR1 and CDR2: SQVTM, ANQGSEA. Trimming pared 2 bases from V and 4 bases from J, leaving 6 bases between. This CDR3 contains 12 residues. The CDR3 is CSVETGGNTIYF. The CDR3 DNA is TGCAGCGTTGAAACGGGAGGAAACACCATATATTTT.

V is TRBV18 and J is TRBJ1-4; possibly TRBD1 for D (6 bases). Germline V lookup: CDR1 KGHSH, CDR2 LQKENI. CDR3 length: 15 amino acids. V lost 1 base and J 3 bases, leaving 9 bases between the germline ends. The CDR3 sequence: CASSPQGTSNEKLFF. The CDR3 coding sequence is TGTGCCAGCTCACCACAAGGGACATCTAATGAAAAACTGTTTTTT.

This sequence joins TRBV12-3 or TRBV12-4 and TRBJ2-1; TRBD2 matches 7 bases. The CDR3 loop spans 12 amino acids. Germline trimming cut 3 bases from V and 11 bases from J; bases unmatched to any gene: 4. CDR3 loop: CASSFTSEQQFF. In nucleotides, the CDR3 is TGTGCCAGCAGTTTTACTAGCGAACAGCAGTTCTTC.

CDR3 in amino acids: CASSRPGTSGEQFF. CDR3 in DNA: TGTGCCAGTAGTAGACCCGGGACTAGCGGTGAGCAGTTCTTC. The chain is built from TRBV19 and TRBJ2-1; TRBD2 agrees at 11 bases. The CDR3 runs to 14 residues. CDR1 LNHDA and CDR2 SQIVND come from the germline V gene (reference sequence). Trimming cost V 4 bases and J 9 bases; bases outside gene matches: 5.

This clone occurred a few times. This chain connects TRBV13 to TRBJ1-1; D is ambiguous. CDR1 PRHDT and CDR2 FYEKMQ come from the germline V gene (reference sequence). V was trimmed by 1 base and J by 6 bases, leaving 12 bases between them. This CDR3 is 14 amino acids long. The CDR3 loop is CASSLDNRRSEAFF. DNA of the CDR3: TGTGCCAGCAGCTTAGACAACCGGAGATCTGAAGCTTTCTTT.

The rearrangement uses TRBV6-2 or TRBV6-3 and TRBJ1-2, with 10 bases identical to TRBD1. CDR1 is MNHEY and CDR2 is SVGEGT in the germline V gene. This CDR3 spans 15 amino acids. The trim removed 5 bases at V and 3 bases at J, leaving 6 bases unmatched. The CDR3 region is CASSPRGTGDYGYTF. The DNA of the CDR3 is TGTGCCAGCAGTCCCCGAGGGACAGGGGACTATGGCTACACCTTC.

The chain links TRBV15 to TRBJ1-4; perhaps TRBD1 as D (5 bases). This CDR3 has 16 amino acids. Germline V gives CDR1 LNHNV, CDR2 YYDKDF (reference sequence). The V end lost 0 bases, the J end lost 0 bases, and 8 bases lay between the germline ends. The CDR3 sequence: CATSRDLGATNEKLFF. CDR3 nucleotides: TGTGCCACCAGCAGAGATTTAGGGGCAACTAATGAAAAACTGTTTTTT. Combining the CDR3 with reference TRBV15 and TRBJ1-4 gives the whole variable domain DAMVIQNPRYQVTQFGKPVTLSCSQTLNHNVMYWYQQKSSQAPKLLFHYYDKDFNNEADTPDNFQSRRPNTSFCFLDIRSPGLGDTAMYLCATSRDLGATNEKLFFGSGTQLSVL.

The chain has TRBV28 and TRBJ1-1, with unresolved D. The ends were cut back, 5 bases at V and 3 bases at J, with 10 bases in the middle. The CDR3 is 13 amino acids. Germline V gives CDR1 MDHEN, CDR2 SYDVKM. The DNA for the CDR3 is TGTGCCAGCAGTGAACAGTTGTACACTGAAGCTTTCTTT. Amino acid sequence: CASSEQLYTEAFF.

CDR3 sequence: CASSLGLAGPYEQYF. The DNA of the CDR3 is TGTGCCAGCAGTTTAGGCCTAGCGGGACCCTACGAGCAGTACTTC. V is TRBV28 and J is TRBJ2-7; the match to TRBD2 covers 9 bases. Germline V gives CDR1 MDHEN, CDR2 SYDVKM. V shed 2 bases, J shed 2 bases, and the junction held 4 bases outside the gene matches. The CDR3 runs 15 residues.

The rearrangement links TRBV21-1 to TRBJ2-1; the DNA was not compared with TRBD2, the D call given in the table. TRBV21-1 is marked as a pseudogene. The CDR3 covers 16 residues. CDR3 DNA: TGTGCCAGCAGCAAAAATCCAGCGGGATATGTCGATGAGCAGTTCTTC. Translation gives CASSKNPAGYVDEQFF.

The chain is built from TRBV5-3 and TRBJ1-5, with 9 bases matching TRBD1. TRBV5-3 is marked as an open reading frame, function uncertain. This CDR3 has 16 amino acids. V lost 4 bases to trimming and J lost 1 base; unmatched junction nucleotides: 6. The CDR3 loop is CARSPMDRGSNQPQHF. CDR3 nucleotide sequence: TGTGCCAGAAGCCCCATGGACAGGGGAAGCAATCAGCCCCAGCATTTT.

The rearrangement joins TRBV28 to TRBJ2-7, with 8 bases aligning to TRBD1. Per germline, CDR1 MDHEN and CDR2 SYDVKM. The CDR3 runs to 14 residues. V trimming: 5 bases; J trimming: 4 bases; junction bases outside the gene matches: 7. In nucleotides, the CDR3 is TGTGCCAGCAGTCCCAGGGGGCCGGTTTACGAGCAGTACTTC. The encoded protein is CASSPRGPVYEQYF. The complete variable domain, with remaining parts taken from reference TRBV28 and TRBJ2-7, reads DVKVTQSSRYLVKRTGEKVFLECVQDMDHENMFWYRQDPGLGLRLIYFSYDVKMKEKGDIPEGYSVSREKKERFSLILESASTNQTSMYLCASSPRGPVYEQYFGPGTRLTVT.

In its sample, this clone was seen a few times. The chain recombines TRBV4-1 with TRBJ1-4; maybe TRBD1 (5 bases). The germline V gene has CDR1 MGHRA and CDR2 YSYEKL. This CDR3 spans 16 amino acids. V gave up 2 bases and J gave up 7 bases, with 17 bases separating them. CDR3 sequence (DNA): TGCGCCAGCAGCCAACGCGGGGGAAGGTTTTCTGAAAAACTGTTTTTT. It is translated as CASSQRGGRFSEKLFF.

V and J are TRBV6-2 or TRBV6-3 and TRBJ2-7; 7 bases are shared with TRBD1. CDR1 and CDR2 (germline): MNHEY, SVGEGT. This CDR3 region has 15 residues. J lost 0 bases, V lost 6 bases, and 8 bases had no gene match. The CDR3 region has the DNA TGTGCCAGCAGCGTGGAGACAGGGCTCTCCTACGAGCAGTACTTC. Translated, it gives CASSVETGLSYEQYF.

The genes are TRBV5-6 and TRBJ1-2; D is possibly TRBD1 (6 bases). Germline V CDR1 and CDR2: SGHDT, YYEEEE. Trimming pared 5 bases from V and 1 base from J, leaving 18 bases between. The CDR3 is 16 amino acids. DNA for the CDR3: TGTGCCAGCAGTTCCTCTACCGGGACAAATAACTATGGCTACACCTTC. Residues: CASSSSTGTNNYGYTF. Full variable domain (rest looked up from reference TRBV5-6 and TRBJ1-2): DAGVTQSPTHLIKTRGQQVTLRCSPKSGHDTVSWYQQALGQGPQFIFQYYEEEERQRGNFPDRFSGHQFPNYSSELNVNALLLGDSALYLCASSSSTGTNNYGYTFGSGTRLTVV.

The chain employs TRBV29-1 and TRBJ2-1; unclear D gene. Germline assignment: CDR1 SQVTM and CDR2 ANQGSEA. V lost 6 bases, J lost 10 bases, and 16 bases lay in between. The CDR3 runs 12 residues. CDR3 in DNA: TGCAGCGTGGATCTAGGTCCTGGGGAGCAGTTCTTC. Protein: CSVDLGPGEQFF.

J is TRBJ2-3 and V is TRBV30; the D is unclear. The CDR3 totals 11 residues. Trimming took off 2 bases at V and 3 bases at J, with 3 bases between the two ends. Germline V gives CDR1 GTSNPN, CDR2 SVGIG (reference sequence). The CDR3 DNA follows: TGTGCCTGGAGTCTGACAGATACGCAGTATTTT. This sequence encodes CAWSLTDTQYF.

This clone was found a few times. The chain links TRBV16 to TRBJ1-4, with D possibly TRBD1 on 5 matching bases. This CDR3 contains 14 residues. Germline CDR1 reads KGHSY; CDR2 reads FQNENV. V gave up 6 bases and J gave up 0 bases, with 8 bases separating them. The CDR3 region is CASSKQATNEKLFF. The DNA of the CDR3 is TGTGCCAGCAGTAAACAGGCAACTAATGAAAAACTGTTTTTT.

The chain recombines TRBV20-1 with TRBJ1-5; tentative D call: TRBD1 (5 bases). V lost 3 bases, J lost 4 bases, and 10 bases lay in between. This CDR3 region has 13 residues. CDR1 is DFQATT and CDR2 is SNEGSKA in the germline V gene (reference sequence). CDR3 DNA: TGCAGTGCTAGTTCAGGGATTAATCAGCCCCAGCATTTT. Its protein product is CSASSGINQPQHF.

This clone turned up a few times. The chain combines TRBV19 with TRBJ2-1; D is ambiguous. The CDR3 length is 15 residues. Trimming left V 6 bases short and J 0 bases short, with 12 bases between. The germline V gene encodes CDR1 LNHDA and CDR2 SQIVND (reference sequence). The CDR3 bases are TGTGCCAGTAGCGACTCCTACCACTCCTACAATGAGCAGTTCTTC. Translating gives CASSDSYHSYNEQFF.

The rearrangement joins TRBV30 to TRBJ1-6; possibly TRBD1 for D (6 bases). The CDR3 totals 13 residues. The V and J ends lost 0 bases and 9 bases respectively, with 9 bases between them. CDR1 and CDR2 (germline): GTSNPN, SVGIG (reference sequence). The CDR3 bases are TGTGCCTGGAGTGTACAGGGCGGTTCACCCCTCCACTTT. Residues: CAWSVQGGSPLHF.

In this sample, this clone turned up a few times. This sequence joins TRBV15 and TRBJ1-5; the D gene is possibly TRBD1 (5 bases). V gave up 7 bases and J gave up 2 bases, with 9 bases separating them. Germline V lookup: CDR1 LNHNV, CDR2 YYDKDF (reference sequence). The CDR3 contains 13 residues. The CDR3 is CATTTTGNQPQHF. The CDR3 DNA follows: TGTGCCACCACCACGACAGGCAATCAGCCCCAGCATTTT.

This sequence joins TRBV21-1 and TRBJ1-3. TRBV21-1 is listed as a pseudogene. This CDR3 is built from 15 residues. The CDR3 coding sequence is TGTGCCAGCCTCCCTGGTTTAGACTCTGGAAACACCATATATTTT. Its translation is CASLPGLDSGNTIYF.

The count of this clone is one. This sequence joins TRBV7-9 and TRBJ1-2; 7 positions match TRBD1. This CDR3 comprises 16 residues. V lost 8 bases, J lost 2 bases, and 14 bases stayed unmatched. Germline V gives CDR1 SEHNR, CDR2 FQNEAQ (reference sequence). CDR3 loop: CASEDWGGQENYGYTF. The CDR3 coding sequence is TGTGCCAGCGAGGACTGGGGAGGACAGGAGAACTATGGCTACACCTTC.